This T cell receptor (beta chain) was sequenced during a study of blood T cells in healthy people across ages. Turning to the study itself: Template switching picked up about one barcoded beta molecule for each two T cells.

The sample holds a few counts of this clonotype. Total RNA was extracted at no less than 6 micrograms per sample. Deletions cut 3 bases from V and 0 bases from J, with 9 bases between. The germline V gene encodes CDR1 MNHEY and CDR2 SMNVEV (reference sequence). The CDR3 loop spans 15 amino acids. Combining a sample-barcoded 5' primer with a J-beta primer mix, a second PCR ran for about 6 to 11 cycles. TCRdb redid the calling of the 5' RACE reads with MiXCR, one entry per CDR3 protein. Seen here are about 970,000 distinct CDR3 sequences, around 54% observed once, and the top ten hold roughly 23%. The receptor was derived from a woman aged 60-70 years in good health. The source material was blood. This rearrangement joins TRBV27 to TRBJ2-4, with D unclear. The CDR3 region is CASSLTMGAKNIQYF. The CDR3 DNA reads as TGTGCCAGCAGTTTGACCATGGGAGCCAAAAACATTCAGTACTTC.